These T cell receptor beta chains were read from a single sample in a study of lymphopenia after photon versus proton radiotherapy. Repertoires were generated with immunoSEQ multiplex PCR, while TCRdb's copy carries only in-frame clones and drops some. Among approximately 53,000 clones listed, approximately 92% were seen once. The sequences come from peripheral blood, collected from a patient treated with photon-based radiotherapy. These receptors originate from a woman aged 40 to 50 with cholangiocarcinoma. CDR3s include the opening cysteine and the closing phenylalanine or tryptophan. A D gene is named only where the DNA matches it firmly. Where a row states a size, it is once, few, many or the class of an expanded clone; other rows omit it.

>TRBJ2-3|13|TRBD1|NA|TRBV7-2
TGTGCCAGCAGCTCGGGACAGGGGTCTGGTGGGGATTTT
CASSSGQGSGGDF
>TRBJ2-1|18|TRBD2|NA|TRBV7-8
TGTGCCAGCAGCTTGGAGGGGTTATTAAGACTAGCGCGGAATGAGCAGTTCTTC
CASSLEGLLRLARNEQFF
>TRBJ1-1|15|NA|once|TRBV7-2
TGTGCCAGCAGCCAACTTAGGGCCAGGGCCGCTGAAGCTTTCTTT
CASSQLRARAAEAFF
>TRBJ2-2|21|TRBD2|NA|TRBV4-3
TGCGCCAGCAGCCATACCCGGTGGACTAGCGGGATGGCCCGGGAGACCGGGGAGCTGTTTTTT
CASSHTRWTSGMARETGELFF
>TRBJ2-2|14|NA|NA|TRBV4-3
TGCGCCAGCAGCCAAGATGGGGGTATCGGGGAGCTGTTTTTT
CASSQDGGIGELFF
>TRBJ2-7|12|TRBD1|once|TRBV29-1
TGCAGCGTTCGACAGGGTTCGGACGAGCAGTACTTC
CSVRQGSDEQYF
>TRBJ2-5|17|NA|NA|TRBV5-1
TGCGCCAGCAGCTTGGCCCAATCCGATAAGGGAGGAGAGACCCAGTACTTC
CASSLAQSDKGGETQYF
>TRBJ2-5|16|TRBD1|NA|TRBV5-6
TGTGCCAGCGGCCAAGGACAGGGGAGTGCCCAAGAGACCCAGTACTTC
CASGQGQGSAQETQYF
>TRBJ2-1|13|NA|NA|TRBV18
TGTGCCAGCTCAATTGACCCCCTCAATGAGCAGTTCTTC
CASSIDPLNEQFF
>TRBJ1-2|15|NA|NA|TRBV7-2
TGTGCCAGCAGCTTAGAGGGCATCTCGTCCGGTGGCTACACCTTC
CASSLEGISSGGYTF
>TRBJ2-1|14|TRBD2|NA|TRBV7-3
TGTGCCAGCGCCGGAGCGGGGGCCCGAAATGAGCAGTTCTTC
CASAGAGARNEQFF
>TRBJ1-1|13|NA|NA|TRBV2
TGTGCCAGCCGCGGGCGGATGAACACTGAAGCTTTCTTT
CASRGRMNTEAFF
>TRBJ2-3|15|NA|NA|TRBV30
TGTGCCTGGAAAAACGTGCGCCGAAGCACAGATACGCAGTATTTT
CAWKNVRRSTDTQYF
>TRBJ1-3|15|NA|NA|TRBV5-1
TGCGCCAGCAGACCGGGGCCACGAACCGGAAACACCATATATTTT
CASRPGPRTGNTIYF
>TRBJ2-2|15|NA|NA|TRBV5-4
TGTGCCAGCAGCCCGCCTTTTGGCAGCACCGGGGAGCTGTTTTTT
CASSPPFGSTGELFF
>TRBJ2-2|19|TRBD2|NA|TRBV4-2
TGTGCCAGCAGCCAAGGAGACGGGGGTAGCGGGGCAAACACCGGGGAGCTGTTTTTT
CASSQGDGGSGANTGELFF
>TRBJ2-1|13|NA|NA|TRBV7-2
TGTGCCAGCAGCACTACTCCGGGCAATGAGCAGTTCTTC
CASSTTPGNEQFF